The entry that follows covers one T cell receptor (beta chain) sequence. It lacks a known antigen. Base-call qualities are not available, and no considerably larger clone is one nucleotide away. The donors were roughly 39 Caucasian individuals from Russia, aged 6 to 90 years, who were systemically healthy. About 9.1 milliliters of peripheral blood were collected from each donor into EDTA-treated Vacutainer tubes. Ficoll-Paque density-gradient centrifugation was used to isolate PBMCs, with at least 7 million per sample. Trizol reagent was used to extract total RNA from the PBMCs, yielding at least 5 micrograms per sample. For every donor, flow cytometry on a PBMC aliquot measured the percentage of naive CD45RAhigh/CD27high T cells. Library preparation employed 5' RACE. Instrument on record: Illumina HiSeq 2500. A second PCR of roughly 7 to 11 cycles was performed with a sample-barcoded 5' primer and a J-beta primer mix. A template-switch 5' adaptor carrying 12 random nucleotides introduced a unique molecular identifier onto each TCR beta cDNA molecule. Each sample yielded at least 2.5 million CDR3-containing paired-end reads. All of the RNA was converted into first-strand cDNA using the Mint cDNA synthesis kit, with a TRBC-specific oligonucleotide serving as the primer. Following uracil-DNA glycosylase treatment, a first 18-cycle PCR with universal primers M1SS and BC2_uni_R was performed on all cDNA. The study's own analysis went as follows. Normalization of each sample was performed by random selection of 1 million high-quality reads, each carrying a distinct molecular identifier. Reads with shared molecular identifiers were discarded instead of being binned into consensus sequences. CDR3 identification, clonotype clustering and error correction used MiTCR with a Q25 quality threshold and the strictest error-elimination algorithm. Lower-bound total TCR beta diversity was estimated with a nonparametric unseen species model using Euler transformation. TCRdb reworked the public reads: Q25 trimming with fastp, MiXCR clone assembly, productive beta chains retained. Each CDR3 protein gets just one entry, which takes the most common genes and DNA from the rows behind it. In this record, the V and J calls reflect TCRdb's handling and not the investigators' own analysis. The sample includes hundreds of thousands of distinct CDR3 sequences, with roughly 26% observed a single time. Clones ranked in the top ten supply 15% to 20% of the sample.

The record originates from a study of blood T cells in healthy people across ages (dated by TCRdb to between 2015 and 2017). Background for the entire study: In model experiments, template switching captured roughly one uniquely barcoded TCR beta cDNA molecule for every two T cells. Using the same blood draw, the study looked at two additional independent replicas of 1 million unique cDNA reads for two donors, one aged 18 to 30 and the other aged 80 or older. To avoid experimental bias, donors of different ages were distributed randomly across sequencing lanes. The donors were split into four age groups: young (average about 15 years), middle-aged (about 40), aged (over 55) and long-lived (under 90). Using deep sequencing normalized with unique cDNA molecular identifiers, the study measured how TCR beta repertoire diversity changes with age.

Beyond this particular receptor, the publication reports: Estimates of total diversity based on one million sequenced T cells were regarded as lower bounds and as underestimates. Compared with the aged group, more naive CD4+ T cells, fewer expanded clones and increased TCR diversity were shown by the long-lived group, suggesting age selection. As age increased, observed TCR beta diversity per million T cells dropped in a roughly linear way, and a significant reduction was already evident by age 40. Because donor CMV infection status was unknown, age-related changes in expanded clonotypes were potentially confounded. Because profiling used bulk unsorted PBMCs, naive and antigen-experienced compartments could not be compared conclusively. A strong correlation was found between observed TCR beta diversity and the percentage of naive T cells measured by flow cytometry.

Sample: blood. This sequence was found in a woman older than 75 in good health.

Read as DNA, the sequence is TGTGCCAGCAGCCATACCCCAGATACGCAGTATTTT. Its product reads: CASSHTPDTQYF. The rearranged chain carries TRBV11-2 and TRBJ2-3; the D gene is unclear. The germline V gene sets CDR1 to SGHAT and CDR2 to FQNNGV. The junction carries 7 bases between V and J, which are trimmed by 5 bases and 4 bases respectively. The CDR3 starts with the cysteine, ends with the phenylalanine, and has 12 residues. Of all the DNA, just the CDR3 is kept, 36 bases in frame from base 1.